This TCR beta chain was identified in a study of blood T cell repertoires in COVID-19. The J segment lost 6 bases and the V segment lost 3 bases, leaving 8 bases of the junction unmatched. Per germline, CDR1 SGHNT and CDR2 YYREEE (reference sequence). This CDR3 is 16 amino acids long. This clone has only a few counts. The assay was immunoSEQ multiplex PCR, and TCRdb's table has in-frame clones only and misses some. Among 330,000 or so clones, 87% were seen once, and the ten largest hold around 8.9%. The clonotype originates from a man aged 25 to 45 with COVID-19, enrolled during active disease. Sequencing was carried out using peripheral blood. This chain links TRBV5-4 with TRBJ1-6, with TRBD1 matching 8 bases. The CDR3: CASSWFRQGINSPLHF. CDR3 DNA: TGTGCCAGCAGCTGGTTCCGACAGGGGATTAATTCACCCCTCCACTTT.